These T cell receptor beta chains were read from a single sample in a study of blood T cell repertoires in COVID-19. Produced via immunoSEQ multiplex PCR; TCRdb's table is partial and in-frame only. The sample holds hundreds of thousands of clones; roughly 90% are singletons and the top ten take around 4.2%. Specimen: PBMCs or T cells enriched from blood (not recorded which). All receptors derive from a woman aged 25 to 45 with acute COVID-19. Each CDR3 is given with its conserved first and last residue. The D gene is left open where the match is weak. Some rows have no size entry. The others give once, few or many, or a class for an expanded clone.

clone_size	v_call	d_call	j_call	cdr3_aa	cdr3_nt
.	TRBV2	.	TRBJ1-5	CASSEAFSNQPQHF	TGTGCCAGCAGTGAAGCCTTTAGCAATCAGCCCCAGCATTTT
once	TRBV4-1	.	TRBJ2-5	CASSQKHSNGLEQETQYF	TGCGCCAGCAGCCAGAAGCATTCGAACGGACTGGAACAAGAGACCCAGTACTTC
.	TRBV29-1	TRBD1	TRBJ1-1	CSARTGREAEAFF	TGCAGCGCAAGGACAGGGAGAGAGGCTGAAGCTTTCTTT
.	TRBV27	.	TRBJ2-1	CASSLDSYNEQFF	TGTGCCAGCAGCCTAGACTCCTACAATGAGCAGTTCTTC
.	TRBV6-5	.	TRBJ2-2	CASKKGGTGELFF	TGTGCCAGCAAAAAAGGGGGCACCGGGGAGCTGTTTTTT
.	TRBV6-2/TRBV6-3	TRBD1	TRBJ1-6	CASSQGVENSPLHF	TGTGCCAGCAGTCAGGGGGTTGAGAATTCACCCCTCCACTTT
.	TRBV6-5	TRBD1	TRBJ1-5	CASSTDTGGRQPQHF	TGTGCCAGCAGTACAGATACAGGGGGACGTCAGCCCCAGCATTTT
.	TRBV15	.	TRBJ1-2	CATSREQIYGYTF	TGTGCCACCAGCAGAGAACAGATCTATGGCTACACCTTC
.	TRBV5-1	TRBD1	TRBJ1-2	CASSLEGQGYSGYTF	TGCGCCAGCAGCTTGGAAGGACAGGGGTACTCTGGCTACACCTTC
.	TRBV12-5	.	TRBJ1-1	CASGLSGAANTEAFF	TGTGCTAGTGGTTTATCAGGGGCGGCGAACACTGAAGCTTTCTTT
few	TRBV7-9	.	TRBJ1-3	CASSPVPNTIYF	TGTGCCAGCAGCCCAGTTCCCAACACCATATATTTT
.	TRBV19	.	TRBJ1-2	CASSSSRGDYGYTF	TGTGCCAGTAGCTCCTCCAGGGGAGACTATGGCTACACCTTC
.	TRBV7-8	.	TRBJ1-4	CASSPGTREKLFF	TGTGCCAGCAGCCCCGGGACTCGGGAAAAACTGTTTTTT
medium-sized	TRBV29-1	.	TRBJ1-5	CSVNTGSGNQPQHF	TGCAGCGTGAACACAGGGAGTGGCAATCAGCCCCAGCATTTT
.	TRBV6-5	TRBD1	TRBJ1-1	CASSTGGKGEAFF	TGTGCCAGCAGTACAGGGGGTAAGGGTGAAGCTTTCTTT
.	TRBV18	.	TRBJ1-1	CASSPQGWGTLNMNTEAFF	TGTGCCAGCTCACCCCAAGGTTGGGGGACATTAAATATGAACACTGAAGCTTTCTTT
.	TRBV19	TRBD2	TRBJ2-1	CASSVLAGEDEQFF	TGTGCCAGTAGTGTACTAGCGGGGGAGGATGAGCAGTTCTTC
once	TRBV28	TRBD1	TRBJ1-6	CASSPAGQGDSPLHF	TGTGCCAGCAGTCCGGCGGGACAGGGGGATTCACCCCTCCACTTT
.	TRBV10-3	.	TRBJ1-1	CAISGLPGMNTEAFF	TGTGCCATCAGTGGACTTCCGGGAATGAACACTGAAGCTTTCTTT
.	TRBV4-3	TRBD1	TRBJ2-4	CASSLKGQGAKNIQYF	TGCGCCAGCAGCCTTAAGGGACAGGGGGCCAAAAACATTCAGTACTTC